One sample yielded the 24 T cell receptor beta chains listed below, sequenced in a study of T cell responses to AZD1222 COVID-19 vaccine. Repertoires were generated with immunoSEQ multiplex PCR, while TCRdb's copy carries only in-frame clones and drops some. The sample holds roughly 110,000 clones; roughly 87% are singletons and the top ten take less than 9.5%. Specimen: peripheral blood, collected 28 days after the second AZD1222 dose. The receptors come from an adult who received the AZD1222 COVID-19 vaccine.

The J gene is TRBJ1-1, the V gene TRBV6-2 or TRBV6-3; D is undetermined. With 2 bases removed from V and 0 bases from J, the gap between germline ends came to 7 bases. The germline V gene encodes CDR1 MNHEY and CDR2 SVGEGT. The CDR3 has 14 amino acids. The CDR3 spells CASSYNSVNTEAFF. Written as DNA, the CDR3 is TGTGCCAGCAGTTACAATAGCGTGAACACTGAAGCTTTCTTT.

The chain uses TRBV19 and TRBJ2-7; 7 bases are a match to TRBD2. This CDR3 comprises 14 residues. After removal of 4 bases from V and 0 bases from J, the junction contained 3 bases not matched to a gene. The germline V gene encodes CDR1 LNHDA and CDR2 SQIVND (reference sequence). The CDR3 nucleotides are TGTGCCAGTAGTAACGAGCGGGGCTCCTACGAGCAGTACTTC. Protein sequence: CASSNERGSYEQYF.

This chain links TRBV7-3 with TRBJ2-5; tentative D call: TRBD2 (5 bases). V shed 5 bases and J shed 2 bases, with 15 bases lying between them. The CDR3 loop spans 15 amino acids. Germline V gene sequence: CDR1 SGHTA, CDR2 FQGTGA. The CDR3 loop is CASSQTEGTQETQYF. The CDR3 region has the DNA TGTGCCAGCAGCCAAACCGAGGGAACTCAAGAGACCCAGTACTTC.

The chain is built from TRBV6-5 and TRBJ2-7; D is uncertain. Germline-derived CDR1 and CDR2 are MNHEY and SVGAGI. Trimming left V 11 bases short and J 0 bases short, with 17 bases between. This CDR3 has 14 amino acids. The CDR3 DNA is TGTGCCGGCGGCTCTCCAAGTAACTCCTACGAGCAGTACTTC. Its protein is CAGGSPSNSYEQYF.

The rearrangement links TRBV7-2 to TRBJ2-7; tentative D call: TRBD2 (6 bases). There are 13 residues in the CDR3. V was trimmed by 4 bases and J by 6 bases, leaving 13 bases between them. The V gene's germline CDR1 is SGHTA and CDR2 FQGNSA. The chain's CDR3 is CASSSPGRSEQYF. Here the CDR3 DNA reads TGTGCCAGCAGCTCCCCGGGGAGGAGCGAGCAGTACTTC. The full variable domain, completed using reference TRBV7-2 and TRBJ2-7, is GAGVSQSPSNKVTEKGKDVELRCDPISGHTALYWYRQSLGQGLEFLIYFQGNSAPDKSGLPSDRFSAERTGGSVSTLTIQRTQQEDSAVYLCASSSPGRSEQYFGPGTRLTVT.

The chain links TRBV4-3 to TRBJ1-2; D not resolved. The CDR3 consists of 15 residues. V was pared by 0 bases and J by 4 bases, with 12 bases between. In germline, CDR1 is LGHNA, CDR2 YSLEER. CDR3 coding DNA: TGCGCCAGCAGCCAAGAATTCAGGCAGGCCTATGGCTACACCTTC. This translates into CASSQEFRQAYGYTF.

V is TRBV5-8 and J is TRBJ1-5; 9 nucleotides match TRBD1. Trimming removed 5 bases from V and 6 bases from J; junction bases left unmatched: 9. Germline lookup yields CDR1 SGHTS and CDR2 YDEGEE. There are 15 residues in the CDR3. The CDR3 here is CASSRTPTGGQPQHF. Here the CDR3 DNA reads TGTGCCAGCAGTCGTACCCCGACAGGGGGTCAGCCCCAGCATTTT.

The chain combines TRBV27 with TRBJ1-1; the D gene is possibly TRBD1 (5 bases). The germline CDR1 and CDR2 sequences are MNHEY and SMNVEV (reference sequence). Trimming stripped 6 bases from V and 1 base from J, with 12 bases between. The length of the CDR3 is 14 residues. The CDR3 loop reads CASSISGGNTEAFF. The CDR3 nucleotides are TGTGCCAGCAGCATTTCCGGGGGGAACACTGAAGCTTTCTTT.

The V gene is TRBV5-5, the J gene TRBJ2-7; possibly TRBD1 or TRBD2 for D (5 bases each). The CDR3 sequence is 13 residues long. The germline CDR1 and CDR2 sequences are SGHKS and YYEKEE (reference sequence). Trimming removed 4 bases at V and 2 bases at J, with 10 bases between. The CDR3 sequence: CASSPLGAYEQYF. CDR3 sequence (DNA): TGTGCCAGCAGCCCCTTGGGGGCCTACGAGCAGTACTTC.

The chain is built from TRBV6-5 and TRBJ2-3; D gene uncertain. V was clipped by 7 bases and J by 4 bases, with 9 bases between them. The CDR3 runs to 12 residues. CDR1 and CDR2 from the germline V gene are MNHEY and SVGAGI. The CDR3 region is CASTEVADTQYF. The DNA for the CDR3 is TGTGCCAGCACAGAGGTAGCAGATACGCAGTATTTT.

This chain connects TRBV5-1 to TRBJ1-4; D perhaps matches TRBD1 (5 bases). The germline V gene has CDR1 SGHRS and CDR2 YFSETQ. The CDR3 covers 16 residues. The V end was cut by 0 bases, the J end by 2 bases, with 11 bases between. The CDR3 bases are TGCGCCAGCAGCTTGGAATGGAAGGGGACTAATGAAAAACTGTTTTTT. Translating gives CASSLEWKGTNEKLFF.

The rearrangement links TRBV3-1 (or the pseudogene TRBV3-2) to TRBJ1-5; the D gene is possibly TRBD1 (5 bases). CDR3 length: 14 amino acids. The V gene lost 5 bases and the J gene lost 6 bases, with 14 bases spanning the gap. Germline CDR1 LGHDT, CDR2 YNNKEL (reference sequence). The CDR3 coding sequence is TGTGCCAGCAGCTCACGATCGGGGGGTCAGCCCCAGCATTTT. Amino acids: CASSSRSGGQPQHF.

The chain joins TRBV2 to TRBJ2-1; perhaps TRBD1 as D (6 bases). This CDR3 contains 14 residues. In germline, CDR1 is SNHLY, CDR2 FYNNEI. Trimming cost V 6 bases and J 4 bases, with 13 bases left between them. CDR3 protein: CASSGTIEYNEQFF. The CDR3 nucleotides read TGTGCCAGCAGCGGGACAATCGAATACAATGAGCAGTTCTTC.

The chain is built from TRBV6-2 or TRBV6-3 and TRBJ1-5; D ambiguous. Per germline, CDR1 MNHEY and CDR2 SVGEGT. Between the trimmed V and J ends, which lost 2 bases and 3 bases, there was a span of 5 bases. The CDR3 consists of 13 residues. The CDR3: CASSYRDNQPQHF. For the CDR3, the DNA is TGTGCCAGCAGTTACCGGGACAATCAGCCCCAGCATTTT.

The chain links TRBV3-1 (or the pseudogene TRBV3-2) to TRBJ2-7, with 7 bases lining up with TRBD1. In germline, CDR1 is LGHDT, CDR2 YNNKEL (reference sequence). CDR3 size: 15 residues. The ends lost 2 bases at V and 0 bases at J; junction bases unmatched: 4. In nucleotides, the CDR3 is TGTGCCAGCAGCCAACGGCCAGGGGGCTCCTACGAGCAGTACTTC. It specifies CASSQRPGGSYEQYF.

This chain links TRBV7-2 with TRBJ1-2, with D perhaps matching TRBD1 (6 bases). Germline V CDR1 and CDR2: SGHTA, FQGNSA. Deletions cut 1 base from V and 4 bases from J, with 19 bases between. CDR3 length equals 17 residues. The CDR3 protein is CASSLGSLGGPLYGYTF. DNA of the CDR3: TGTGCCAGCAGCTTAGGGTCTCTGGGGGGCCCACTCTATGGCTACACCTTC.

The V gene is TRBV7-9, the J gene TRBJ1-2; TRBD1 matches 7 bases. The CDR3 runs 15 residues. With 1 base clipped from V and 2 bases from J, the junction kept 4 bases outside the gene matches. Germline CDR1 is SEHNR and CDR2 is FQNEAQ (reference sequence). The CDR3 nucleotides are TGTGCCAGCAGCTTAGGGACAGGATACAACTATGGCTACACCTTC. Amino acids: CASSLGTGYNYGYTF.

The genes are TRBV5-4 and TRBJ2-7, with D unclear. V gave up 0 bases and J gave up 4 bases, with 5 bases separating them. Germline CDR1 and CDR2: SGHNT and YYREEE (reference sequence). This CDR3 region has 12 residues. The CDR3 loop reads CASSLERYEQYF. The CDR3 DNA is TGTGCCAGCAGCTTGGAACGGTACGAGCAGTACTTC.

The CDR3 DNA reads as TGTGCCAGCAGTAAAGGGCCTAGCGGGCCCACAGATACGCAGTATTTT. Its translation: CASSKGPSGPTDTQYF. The V call is TRBV11-3, the J call TRBJ2-3, with 8 bases that match TRBD2. CDR1 and CDR2 (germline): SGHNT, YENEEA. The junction had 10 bases not matched to a gene; V was cut back by 6 bases and J by 2 bases. The CDR3 runs to 16 residues.

The rearrangement joins TRBV7-2 to TRBJ2-7; D is ambiguous. Trimming stripped 4 bases from V and 0 bases from J, with 10 bases between. This CDR3 is built from 14 residues. Looked up from germline, CDR1 is SGHTA and CDR2 is FQGNSA. The CDR3 DNA is TGTGCCAGCAGCTCTCGAAAGGGCTCCTACGAGCAGTACTTC. This gives the protein CASSSRKGSYEQYF.

V usage is TRBV7-3 and J usage is TRBJ2-3, with no clear D. The germline V gene encodes CDR1 SGHTA and CDR2 FQGTGA. Trimming stripped 1 base from V and 2 bases from J, with 4 bases between. The CDR3 contains 13 residues. The CDR3 region has the DNA TGTGCCAGCAGCTTAATTCACACAGATACGCAGTATTTT. Protein: CASSLIHTDTQYF.

V and J are TRBV12-3 or TRBV12-4 and TRBJ2-7, with TRBD2 matching 10 bases. This CDR3 contains 13 residues. V lost 6 bases, J lost 4 bases, and 3 bases stayed unmatched. CDR3 protein: CASRQGLAYEQYF. The CDR3 nucleotides are TGTGCCAGCAGACAGGGACTAGCGTACGAGCAGTACTTC.

The rearrangement joins TRBV6-5 to TRBJ1-2; 9 nucleotides line up with TRBD1. The J segment lost 5 bases and the V segment lost 7 bases, leaving 5 bases of the junction unmatched. In germline, CDR1 is MNHEY, CDR2 SVGAGI. The length of the CDR3 is 13 residues. CDR3 loop: CASKGQGQYGYTF. CDR3 coding DNA: TGTGCCAGCAAGGGACAGGGACAATATGGCTACACCTTC.

This clone was detected only a few times. The chain carries TRBV6-2 or TRBV6-3 and TRBJ2-5, with D unresolved. This CDR3 has 14 amino acids. Per the germline V gene, CDR1 is MNHEY and CDR2 is SVGEGT. V dropped 0 bases and J dropped 4 bases, with 9 bases sitting between them. CDR3 in amino acids: CASSYSGSRETQYF. The CDR3 DNA reads TGTGCCAGCAGTTACTCAGGTTCCCGAGAGACCCAGTACTTC.